Shown below are 30 T cell receptor beta chains from a single sample sequenced in a study of Graves' ophthalmopathy and Graves' hyperthyroidism. Beta-chain TCR CDR3 regions were amplified from RNA transcripts. RT-PCR with HTBI primers came first, then second-round multiplex PCR. In TCRdb, the multiplex PCR reads were re-called with MiXCR into one record per CDR3 protein. Among 560,000 or so distinct CDR3 sequences listed, approximately 37% were seen once. Sequencing was carried out using peripheral blood or thyroid tissue (not recorded which). The receptor set was obtained from an adult man with Graves' hyperthyroidism.

This clonotype was picked up many times. The rearrangement links TRBV9 to TRBJ2-5, with 9 bases that match TRBD1. The CDR3 totals 16 residues. V gave up 3 bases and J gave up 5 bases; unmatched junction bases: 11. Germline CDR1 reads SGDLS; CDR2 reads YYNGEE. The CDR3 DNA follows: TGTGCCAGCAGCGGAGAGCAACAGGGGGCTGGGGAGACCCAGTACTTC. This translates into CASSGEQQGAGETQYF.

In the case of this clonotype: This may be a read error, as it is one base from a much larger clone. The chain joins TRBV20-1 to TRBJ2-7; tentative D call: TRBD2 (5 bases). Trimming stripped 0 bases from V and 4 bases from J, with 10 bases between. Per germline, CDR1 DFQATT and CDR2 SNEGSKA (reference sequence). The CDR3 has 13 residues. CDR3 region: CSARDWEIYEQYF. For the CDR3, the DNA is TGCAGTGCTAGAGACTGGGAGATTTACGAGCAGTACTTC.

This clonotype has a count of ten or more. The chain carries TRBV7-2 and TRBJ2-5, with 14 bases that match TRBD2. The ends lost 5 bases at V and 5 bases at J; junction bases unmatched: 10. CDR1 is SGHTA, CDR2 FQGNSA, per germline. The CDR3 extends over 17 amino acids. CDR3 region: CASSQGLAGAAGETQYF. CDR3 bases: TGTGCCAGCAGCCAGGGACTAGCGGGAGCCGCAGGGGAGACCCAGTACTTC.

This chain uses TRBV29-1 with TRBJ2-7; the D is unclear. The ends were cut back, 8 bases at V and 10 bases at J, with 24 bases in the middle. The germline V gene encodes CDR1 SQVTM and CDR2 ANQGSEA. This CDR3 has 13 residues. CDR3 sequence reads: CSSLAVDPTQQYF. The CDR3 DNA sequence: TGCAGCAGTTTAGCAGTCGATCCTACCCAACAGTACTTC.

The J gene is TRBJ1-2, the V gene TRBV7-9; TRBD1 matches 8 bases. The length of the CDR3 is 15 residues. The V segment lost 4 bases and the J segment 4 bases; nucleotides outside the gene matches: 8. Germline assignment: CDR1 SEHNR and CDR2 FQNEAQ (reference sequence). The CDR3: CASSSSGQGIYGYTF. CDR3 DNA: TGTGCCAGCAGCTCTAGCGGACAGGGAATCTATGGCTACACCTTC.

V gene TRBV10-3 combines with J gene TRBJ1-4; D is unclear. Deletions cut 0 bases from V and 8 bases from J, with 13 bases between. CDR3 length equals 15 residues. Germline CDR1 and CDR2: ENHRY and SYGVKD. CDR3 sequence reads: CAISESEGDGEKLFF. DNA for the CDR3: TGTGCCATCAGTGAGTCGGAAGGCGACGGGGAAAAACTGTTTTTT.

The J gene is TRBJ1-5, the V gene TRBV24-1; D ambiguous. The V gene lost 1 base and the J gene lost 11 bases, with 17 bases spanning the gap. The germline CDR1 and CDR2 sequences are KGHDR and SFDVKD. CDR3 length equals 15 residues. The CDR3 nucleotides read TGTGCCACCAGTGATTTATCGGGGAGGGAAGAGACCCAGCATTTT. This gives the protein CATSDLSGREETQHF.

The J gene is TRBJ2-2, the V gene TRBV13; D is possibly TRBD2 (5 bases). The length of the CDR3 is 16 residues. V lost 7 bases and J lost 8, with 23 bases in between. Germline V gene lookup returns CDR1 PRHDT and CDR2 FYEKMQ (reference sequence). This chain's CDR3 is CASKYASGRGLGELFF. The CDR3 region has the DNA TGTGCCAGCAAGTATGCCTCGGGCCGGGGATTGGGGGAGCTGTTTTTT.

Concerning this clonotype: With a much larger clone just one base away, this may be a read error. The rearrangement links TRBV12-3 or TRBV12-4 to TRBJ1-5, with a possible D match to TRBD1 (5 bases). This CDR3 comprises 14 residues. The CDR3 coding sequence is TGTGCCATCAGTTCCCGGGACCGAAATCAGCCCCAGCATTTT. Amino acids: CAISSRDRNQPQHF.

This clonotype showed up many times. The rearrangement uses TRBV25-1 and TRBJ2-7, with 10 nucleotides matching TRBD1. Losses at the gene ends were 9 bases for V and 6 bases for J; bases not matched to a gene: 8. This CDR3 spans 13 amino acids. Germline values: CDR1 MGHDK, CDR2 SYGVNS. The CDR3 DNA reads as TGTGCCAGTGCCGGGACAGGGGTCGTCGAGCAGTACTTC. It specifies CASAGTGVVEQYF.

This clonotype was counted a few times. This chain links TRBV29-1 with TRBJ2-5, with TRBD2 identical over 13 bases. The germline gives CDR1 SQVTM, CDR2 ANQGSEA. The V gene end was trimmed by 6 bases and the J gene end by 0 bases; junction bases not matched to a gene: 4. The CDR3 consists of 15 residues. CDR3 in amino acids: CSVVGTSGDQETQYF. The CDR3 bases are TGCAGCGTCGTTGGGACTAGCGGGGACCAAGAGACCCAGTACTTC. Combining the CDR3 with reference TRBV29-1 and TRBJ2-5 gives the whole variable domain SAVISQKPSRDICQRGTSLTIQCQVDSQVTMMFWYRQQPGQSLTLIATANQGSEATYESGFVIDKFPISRPNLTFSTLTVSNMSPEDSSIYLCSVVGTSGDQETQYFGPGTRLLVL.

This clonotype appeared many times. The rearrangement links TRBV7-9 to TRBJ2-5; a possible D gene is TRBD1 (5 bases). V lost 3 bases and J 3 bases, leaving 11 bases between the germline ends. This CDR3 has 14 amino acids. The V gene's germline CDR1 is SEHNR and CDR2 FQNEAQ (reference sequence). The CDR3 reads CASSLAQAEETQYF. The CDR3, as DNA: TGTGCCAGCAGCTTGGCACAGGCGGAAGAGACCCAGTACTTC. The full variable domain, rest sourced from reference TRBV7-9 and TRBJ2-5, is DTGVSQNPRHKITKRGQNVTFRCDPISEHNRLYWYRQTLGQGPEFLTYFQNEAQLEKSRLLSDRFSAERPKGSFSTLEIQRTEQGDSAMYLCASSLAQAEETQYFGPGTRLLVL.

Only a few counts were recorded for this clonotype. The chain is built from TRBV6-1 and TRBJ1-6; maybe TRBD1 (5 bases). The CDR3 is 18 amino acids. Deletions cut 4 bases from V and 0 bases from J, with 16 bases between. Germline V CDR1 and CDR2: MNHNS, SASEGT. As DNA, the CDR3 is TGTGCCAGCAGTGTCTTCTCGGGACGTAGCTCCTATAATTCACCCCTCCACTTT. It is translated as CASSVFSGRSSYNSPLHF.

A word on this clonotype: A read error may account for a junction end that differs from germline. This chain connects TRBV4-1 to TRBJ1-4; 9 bases fit TRBD1. Germline V lookup: CDR1 MGHRA, CDR2 YSYEKL. The CDR3 is 16 amino acids. CDR3 region: CAGSQVGTGLNEKLFF. Written as DNA, the CDR3 is TGCGCCGGCAGCCAAGTAGGGACAGGGCTTAATGAAAAACTGTTTTTT.

This clonotype was recorded at least ten times. V gene TRBV29-1 combines with J gene TRBJ1-3, with D perhaps TRBD1 (6 bases). V lost 0 bases, J lost 2 bases, and 8 bases lay in between. The CDR3 totals 14 residues. Germline assignment: CDR1 SQVTM and CDR2 ANQGSEA. The CDR3 DNA follows: TGCAGCGTTGAAGACTGGACAGCTGGAAACACCATATATTTT. Its protein is CSVEDWTAGNTIYF.

This clonotype was picked up a small number of times. The chain joins TRBV9 to TRBJ2-5, with a tentative D call TRBD1 (6 bases). The length of the CDR3 is 13 residues. V lost 4 bases and J 7 bases, leaving 14 bases between the germline ends. The germline CDR1 and CDR2 sequences are SGDLS and YYNGEE. The DNA of the CDR3 is TGTGCCAGCAGCCAGGACAGTTACGGGACCCAGTACTTC. It codes for CASSQDSYGTQYF.

The sample holds many counts of this clonotype. The V gene is TRBV15, the J gene TRBJ1-5; unclear D gene. Germline V gives CDR1 LNHNV, CDR2 YYDKDF (reference sequence). CDR3 length equals 15 residues. V was shortened by 0 bases and J by 3 bases, with 9 bases between the two germline ends. The DNA of the CDR3 is TGTGCCACCAGCAGAGATAGGGCAGCCAATCAGCCCCAGCATTTT. Translating it yields CATSRDRAANQPQHF.

This clonotype was recorded at least ten times. The V call is TRBV4-1, the J call TRBJ1-5; D call uncertain. Germline V gene data show CDR1 as MGHRA and CDR2 as YSYEKL. The CDR3 runs 15 residues. Trimming stripped 0 bases from V and 4 bases from J, with 10 bases between. The CDR3 region is CASSQDHRLNQPQHF. CDR3 nucleotides: TGCGCCAGCAGCCAAGATCATCGACTTAATCAGCCCCAGCATTTT.

This clonotype has a count of ten or more. The rearrangement joins TRBV5-1 to TRBJ1-2; 10 positions match TRBD1. The CDR3 length is 17 residues. Germline CDR1 is SGHRS and CDR2 is YFSETQ. V lost 3 bases, J lost 3 bases, and 11 bases stayed unmatched. CDR3 sequence reads: CASSSQGQGYGDYGYTF. In DNA form, the CDR3 reads TGCGCCAGCAGCTCACAGGGACAGGGGTATGGGGACTATGGCTACACCTTC. Drawing the rest from reference TRBV5-1 and TRBJ1-2, the complete variable domain is KAGVTQTPRYLIKTRGQQVTLSCSPISGHRSVSWYQQTPGQGLQFLFEYFSETQRNKGNFPGRFSGRQFSNSRSEMNVSTLELGDSALYLCASSSQGQGYGDYGYTFGSGTRLTVV.

This clonotype was detected ten times or more. V gene TRBV5-8 combines with J gene TRBJ1-5; the D gene is possibly TRBD1 (6 bases). CDR1 is SGHTS and CDR2 is YDEGEE in the germline V gene. There are 17 residues in the CDR3. With 0 bases removed from V and 3 bases from J, the gap between germline ends came to 16 bases. CDR3 bases: TGTGCCAGCAGCTTGGTCAGGACAGCCATCGACAATCAGCCCCAGCATTTT. Protein product: CASSLVRTAIDNQPQHF.

In its sample, this clonotype was seen a few times. The chain uses TRBV6-6 and TRBJ1-2; a possible D gene is TRBD1 (5 bases). Trimming took off 2 bases at V and 4 bases at J, with 11 bases between the two ends. The CDR3 contains 14 residues. CDR1 and CDR2 from the germline V gene are MNHNY and SVGAGI (reference sequence). The CDR3 is CASSYDGGGYGYTF. The CDR3 nucleotides are TGTGCCAGCAGTTACGACGGGGGAGGCTATGGCTACACCTTC.

This clonotype has a count of ten or more. This sequence joins TRBV12-3 or TRBV12-4 and TRBJ1-1; 9 positions match TRBD1. This CDR3 region has 16 residues. V shed 1 base, J shed 3 bases, and the junction held 6 bases outside the gene matches. The CDR3 here is CASSLGTGARDTEAFF. The CDR3 nucleotides read TGTGCCAGCAGTTTAGGGACAGGGGCCCGAGACACTGAAGCTTTCTTT.

This clonotype was seen repeatedly, ten times or more. The rearrangement joins TRBV5-5 to TRBJ2-5, with 8 bases identical to TRBD2. This CDR3 is 15 amino acids long. J gave up 0 bases and V 0 bases, and 1 base lay outside the gene matches. Germline CDR1 SGHKS, CDR2 YYEKEE (reference sequence). In DNA form, the CDR3 reads TGTGCCAGCAGCTTGGGACTAGCGTACCAAGAGACCCAGTACTTC. This codes for CASSLGLAYQETQYF.

The rearrangement uses TRBV7-2 and TRBJ1-1; D uncertain. CDR3 length: 11 residues. From germline, CDR1 is SGHTA and CDR2 FQGNSA. Between the trimmed V and J ends, which lost 9 bases and 1 base, there was a span of 6 bases. The CDR3 DNA reads as TGTGCCAGGGACTGGAACACTGAAGCTTTCTTT. Its protein product is CARDWNTEAFF.

Turning to this clonotype: Since a much larger clone is just one base distant, this may be a read error. The chain recombines TRBV19 with TRBJ2-7, with 8 bases aligning to TRBD1. CDR1 is LNHDA, CDR2 SQIVND, per germline (reference sequence). The CDR3 sequence is 17 residues long. J lost 1 base, V lost 10 bases, and 18 bases had no gene match. CDR3 DNA: TGTGCCAATAGCCGGACAGGGTCCCTTTTAGAGTCCTACGAGCAGTACTTC. Amino acid sequence: CANSRTGSLLESYEQYF.

This clonotype is a singleton in its sample. The chain links TRBV10-1 to TRBJ2-7, with TRBD2 identical over 7 bases. The end of the DNA aligns better with TRBJ2-1, so the J call may be wrong. The CDR3 is 13 residues long. The germline V gene encodes CDR1 WNHNN and CDR2 SYGVQD (reference sequence). The CDR3, as DNA: TGCGCCAGCAGTGAGGGACTAGTGGGTGAGCAGTTCTTC. Protein: CASSEGLVGEQFF.

In its sample, this clonotype was seen a few times. V gene TRBV20-1 combines with J gene TRBJ2-2; D gene uncertain. This CDR3 has 13 amino acids. From germline, CDR1 is DFQATT and CDR2 SNEGSKA (reference sequence). V lost 2 bases, J lost 4 bases, and 8 bases lay in between. CDR3 DNA: TGCAGTGCTAGACTGGGTAGCACCGGGGAGCTGTTTTTT. Translation: CSARLGSTGELFF.

This clonotype was counted at least ten times. The chain has TRBV7-9 and TRBJ2-7; 8 bases line up with TRBD1. This CDR3 is built from 14 residues. The J segment lost 6 bases and the V segment lost 1 base, leaving 5 bases of the junction unmatched. Per the germline V gene, CDR1 is SEHNR and CDR2 is FQNEAQ (reference sequence). CDR3 sequence reads: CASSLVQGVSEQYF. Written as DNA, the CDR3 is TGTGCCAGCAGCTTAGTACAGGGGGTAAGCGAGCAGTACTTC.

This clonotype was seen many times. The V gene is TRBV19, the J gene TRBJ1-2; 8 positions match TRBD1. The CDR3 spans 17 residues. V dropped 4 bases and J dropped 2; count of bases not matched to a gene: 12. Germline values: CDR1 LNHDA, CDR2 SQIVND (reference sequence). The CDR3 bases are TGTGCCAGTAGTACGCTGGGACAGGACGATTTCAACTATGGCTACACCTTC. The encoded protein is CASSTLGQDDFNYGYTF.

This clonotype was observed at least ten times. The chain links TRBV11-1 to TRBJ1-1, with D hard to call. Germline assignment: CDR1 SGHAT and CDR2 FQDESV (reference sequence). Trimming left V 2 bases short and J 2 bases short, with 12 bases between. The CDR3 loop spans 15 amino acids. The CDR3 protein is CASSLFRGPNTEAFF. In DNA, the CDR3 is TGTGCCAGCAGCTTATTTCGAGGACCAAACACTGAAGCTTTCTTT.